These T cell receptor beta chains were read from a single sample in a study of graft-versus-host responses after intestinal transplantation. Using immunoSEQ multiplex PCR, the repertoire was profiled, and TCRdb retains in-frame clones only, with some absent. The sample records more than 55,000 clones, about 90% being singletons. The specimen was PBMCs, collected 26 days after transplant. Receptor source: a human patient who received an intestinal transplant, so some T cells may come from the graft donor. The CDR3 runs from the conserved cysteine through the conserved F or W. A D gene is named only where the DNA matches it firmly. Only some rows state a clone size, as once, few, many or a class for expanded clones.

clone_size: .; v_call: TRBV9; j_call: TRBJ2-5; d_call: TRBD2; cdr3_aa: CASSSLSGSRETQYF; cdr3_nt: TGTGCCAGCAGCTCCCTAAGCGGGAGCCGAGAGACCCAGTACTTC
clone_size: .; v_call: TRBV11-1; j_call: TRBJ2-7; d_call: TRBD1; cdr3_aa: CASSLAWDSHGPSYEQYF; cdr3_nt: TGTGCCAGCAGCTTAGCTTGGGACAGCCATGGCCCGTCCTACGAGCAGTACTTC
clone_size: .; v_call: TRBV2; j_call: TRBJ2-5; d_call: .; cdr3_aa: CASVRTREETQYF; cdr3_nt: TGTGCCAGCGTTAGGACACGAGAAGAGACCCAGTACTTC
clone_size: .; v_call: TRBV7-9; j_call: TRBJ1-1; d_call: .; cdr3_aa: CASSLGLRLTGEAGAFF; cdr3_nt: TGTGCCAGCAGCTTAGGTCTTAGGTTGACAGGCGAGGCGGGAGCTTTCTTT
clone_size: .; v_call: TRBV28; j_call: TRBJ1-5; d_call: .; cdr3_aa: CASSLPARVPNQPQHF; cdr3_nt: TGTGCCAGCAGTCTACCGGCGCGGGTTCCGAATCAGCCCCAGCATTTT
clone_size: .; v_call: TRBV7-2; j_call: TRBJ2-2; d_call: TRBD1; cdr3_aa: CASGLTQGAVGELFF; cdr3_nt: TGTGCCAGCGGGTTGACACAGGGGGCGGTCGGGGAGCTGTTTTTT
clone_size: .; v_call: TRBV11-1; j_call: TRBJ1-2; d_call: .; cdr3_aa: CASTQQGADSGYTF; cdr3_nt: TGTGCCAGCACCCAACAGGGCGCGGATAGTGGCTACACCTTC
clone_size: .; v_call: TRBV6-1; j_call: TRBJ2-7; d_call: .; cdr3_aa: CASSELARKEQYF; cdr3_nt: TGTGCCAGCAGTGAGTTAGCGCGAAAGGAGCAGTACTTC
clone_size: .; v_call: TRBV5-3; j_call: TRBJ1-2; d_call: TRBD1; cdr3_aa: CARSLIGTGNNYGYTF; cdr3_nt: TGTGCCAGAAGCTTGATAGGGACAGGGAATAACTATGGCTACACCTTC
clone_size: once; v_call: TRBV5-5; j_call: TRBJ2-3; d_call: .; cdr3_aa: CASSFPGGHTDTQYF; cdr3_nt: TGTGCCAGCAGCTTCCCGGGGGGCCACACAGATACGCAGTATTTT
clone_size: .; v_call: TRBV5-8; j_call: TRBJ1-1; d_call: .; cdr3_aa: CASSLRHTNTEAFF; cdr3_nt: TGTGCCAGCAGCTTAAGACACACGAACACTGAAGCTTTCTTT
clone_size: few; v_call: TRBV5-1; j_call: TRBJ1-3; d_call: .; cdr3_aa: CASSSGSGNTIYF; cdr3_nt: TGCGCCAGCAGCTCAGGGTCCGGAAACACCATATATTTT
clone_size: .; v_call: TRBV29-1; j_call: TRBJ1-2; d_call: .; cdr3_aa: CSVGGEWTGNYGYTF; cdr3_nt: TGCAGCGTTGGGGGGGAGTGGACGGGAAACTATGGCTACACCTTC
clone_size: .; v_call: TRBV6-6; j_call: TRBJ1-4; d_call: .; cdr3_aa: CASSYLTGVNEKLFF; cdr3_nt: TGTGCCAGCAGTTACTTGACAGGTGTTAATGAAAAACTGTTTTTT
clone_size: .; v_call: TRBV11-2; j_call: TRBJ2-7; d_call: TRBD2; cdr3_aa: CASSLVRGERDRLYEQYF; cdr3_nt: TGTGCCAGCAGCTTAGTAAGGGGTGAGCGGGACCGCCTCTACGAGCAGTACTTC
clone_size: .; v_call: TRBV6-5; j_call: TRBJ2-3; d_call: TRBD2; cdr3_aa: CASSYSGTMPTDTQYF; cdr3_nt: TGTGCCAGCAGTTACTCAGGGACTATGCCCACAGATACGCAGTATTTT
clone_size: .; v_call: TRBV28; j_call: TRBJ1-2; d_call: .; cdr3_aa: CASSQPGGGYGYTF; cdr3_nt: TGTGCCAGCAGTCAACCGGGGGGGGGCTATGGCTACACCTTC
clone_size: .; v_call: TRBV6-5; j_call: TRBJ2-3; d_call: .; cdr3_aa: CASRSGSYTDTQYF; cdr3_nt: TGTGCCAGCCGGTCCGGGAGTTACACAGATACGCAGTATTTT
clone_size: .; v_call: TRBV11-2; j_call: TRBJ1-6; d_call: .; cdr3_aa: CASSPYTRRGGGYSPLHF; cdr3_nt: TGTGCCAGCAGCCCATACACCCGGAGGGGGGGAGGCTATTCACCCCTCCACTTT
clone_size: .; v_call: TRBV5-4; j_call: TRBJ2-2; d_call: TRBD2; cdr3_aa: CASSFAGTSGGTGELFF; cdr3_nt: TGTGCCAGCAGCTTCGCGGGGACTAGCGGGGGGACCGGGGAGCTGTTTTTT
clone_size: .; v_call: TRBV6-1; j_call: TRBJ1-6; d_call: TRBD1; cdr3_aa: CASSPRGVFSEPLHF; cdr3_nt: TGTGCCAGCAGTCCCAGGGGGGTTTTCTCGGAACCCCTCCACTTT
clone_size: .; v_call: TRBV6-1; j_call: TRBJ1-1; d_call: .; cdr3_aa: CASSEMGGAHFEAFF; cdr3_nt: TGTGCCAGCAGTGAAATGGGGGGGGCCCACTTTGAAGCTTTCTTT
clone_size: .; v_call: TRBV7-6; j_call: TRBJ1-1; d_call: TRBD1; cdr3_aa: CASSPGGWGNTEAFF; cdr3_nt: TGTGCCAGCAGCCCAGGGGGGTGGGGGAACACTGAAGCTTTCTTT
clone_size: once; v_call: TRBV6-5; j_call: TRBJ2-1; d_call: TRBD2; cdr3_aa: CASSGSGGSRNEQFF; cdr3_nt: TGTGCCAGCAGTGGGTCGGGGGGTTCTCGGAATGAGCAGTTCTTC
clone_size: .; v_call: TRBV28; j_call: TRBJ1-1; d_call: TRBD1; cdr3_aa: CASSLSQGAGTEAFF; cdr3_nt: TGTGCCAGCAGTTTATCCCAGGGGGCAGGAACTGAAGCTTTCTTT
clone_size: .; v_call: TRBV18; j_call: TRBJ2-6; d_call: TRBD1; cdr3_aa: CASSPWGFTGVVSGANVLTF; cdr3_nt: TGTGCCAGCTCACCGTGGGGGTTCACAGGGGTCGTCTCTGGGGCCAACGTCCTGACTTTC
clone_size: .; v_call: TRBV10-3; j_call: TRBJ1-2; d_call: TRBD1; cdr3_aa: CATGTRPGTAVGYTF; cdr3_nt: TGTGCCACCGGGACCCGGCCCGGGACAGCTGTAGGCTACACCTTC
clone_size: .; v_call: TRBV27; j_call: TRBJ1-1; d_call: TRBD1; cdr3_aa: CASSIARTGGNTEAFF; cdr3_nt: TGTGCCAGCAGTATAGCCCGGACAGGGGGGAACACTGAAGCTTTCTTT
clone_size: .; v_call: TRBV6-5; j_call: TRBJ1-1; d_call: TRBD1; cdr3_aa: CASRPFRGDTEAFF; cdr3_nt: TGTGCCAGCAGACCCTTCAGGGGGGACACTGAAGCTTTCTTT
clone_size: .; v_call: TRBV11-2; j_call: TRBJ2-7; d_call: TRBD1; cdr3_aa: CASSPWDRDYEQYF; cdr3_nt: TGTGCCAGCAGCCCCTGGGACAGAGATTACGAGCAGTACTTC
clone_size: .; v_call: TRBV21-1; j_call: TRBJ1-2; d_call: .; cdr3_aa: CASSTTQRTGKSYGYTF; cdr3_nt: TGTGCCAGCAGCACCACCCAGAGGACAGGGAAAAGCTATGGCTACACCTTC
clone_size: .; v_call: TRBV6-6; j_call: TRBJ1-5; d_call: .; cdr3_aa: CASSGTPHQPQHF; cdr3_nt: TGTGCCAGCAGTGGGACACCCCATCAGCCCCAGCATTTT
clone_size: .; v_call: TRBV28; j_call: TRBJ1-6; d_call: .; cdr3_aa: CASSSSTGGNSPLHF; cdr3_nt: TGTGCCAGCAGTTCCTCGACAGGAGGCAATTCACCCCTCCACTTT
clone_size: once; v_call: TRBV19; j_call: TRBJ1-6; d_call: .; cdr3_aa: CASSLSSNSPLHF; cdr3_nt: TGTGCCAGTAGTTTATCCTCTAATTCACCCCTCCACTTT
clone_size: .; v_call: TRBV18; j_call: TRBJ2-1; d_call: .; cdr3_aa: CASSLLDMSASYNEQFF; cdr3_nt: TGTGCCAGCTCACTCCTGGACATGTCCGCCTCCTACAATGAGCAGTTCTTC
clone_size: .; v_call: TRBV5-6; j_call: TRBJ2-7; d_call: TRBD1; cdr3_aa: CASSLTGGAPEQYF; cdr3_nt: TGTGCCAGCAGCCTGACAGGGGGGGCCCCCGAGCAGTACTTC
clone_size: few; v_call: TRBV6-4; j_call: TRBJ2-2; d_call: TRBD1; cdr3_aa: CASSSGTGDTGELFF; cdr3_nt: TGTGCCAGCAGCTCCGGGACAGGGGACACCGGGGAGCTGTTTTTT
clone_size: .; v_call: TRBV7-9; j_call: TRBJ1-1; d_call: .; cdr3_aa: CASSLGTGFMNTEAFF; cdr3_nt: TGTGCCAGCAGCTTAGGTACAGGGTTCATGAACACTGAAGCTTTCTTT
clone_size: .; v_call: TRBV28; j_call: TRBJ2-7; d_call: .; cdr3_aa: CASSLREMSNEQYF; cdr3_nt: TGTGCCAGCAGTTTAAGAGAAATGTCGAACGAGCAGTACTTC
clone_size: .; v_call: TRBV9; j_call: TRBJ1-6; d_call: .; cdr3_aa: CASSPRQDSPLHF; cdr3_nt: TGTGCCAGCAGCCCCCGACAGGATTCACCCCTCCACTTT
clone_size: .; v_call: TRBV6-4; j_call: TRBJ2-1; d_call: TRBD2; cdr3_aa: CASSDETSGGNEQFF; cdr3_nt: TGTGCCAGCAGTGATGAGACTAGCGGGGGGAATGAGCAGTTCTTC
clone_size: .; v_call: TRBV28; j_call: TRBJ2-7; d_call: TRBD1; cdr3_aa: CASTRPGTGFEQYF; cdr3_nt: TGTGCCAGCACTCGGCCGGGGACAGGGTTCGAGCAGTACTTC
clone_size: .; v_call: TRBV5-1; j_call: TRBJ2-2; d_call: TRBD1; cdr3_aa: CASHRTGVNTGELFF; cdr3_nt: TGCGCCAGCCACCGGACAGGGGTGAACACCGGGGAGCTGTTTTTT
clone_size: .; v_call: TRBV7-9; j_call: TRBJ1-2; d_call: TRBD1; cdr3_aa: CASSGTGVANYGYTF; cdr3_nt: TGTGCCAGCAGCGGGACAGGGGTGGCTAACTATGGCTACACCTTC
clone_size: .; v_call: TRBV5-4; j_call: TRBJ1-2; d_call: TRBD1; cdr3_aa: CASSGGRQGPGYTF; cdr3_nt: TGTGCCAGCAGCGGGGGACGACAGGGGCCCGGCTACACCTTC
clone_size: .; v_call: TRBV30; j_call: TRBJ2-1; d_call: TRBD2; cdr3_aa: CAWSSISGSYNEQFF; cdr3_nt: TGTGCCTGGAGTAGCATTAGCGGGTCCTACAATGAGCAGTTCTTC
clone_size: .; v_call: TRBV6-1; j_call: TRBJ2-7; d_call: .; cdr3_aa: CASRGQQGEYEQYF; cdr3_nt: TGTGCCAGCAGGGGGCAACAGGGAGAGTACGAGCAGTACTTC
clone_size: once; v_call: TRBV29-1; j_call: TRBJ2-1; d_call: .; cdr3_aa: CSVIPPGSYNEQFF; cdr3_nt: TGCAGCGTAATTCCGCCAGGGTCCTACAATGAGCAGTTCTTC
clone_size: .; v_call: TRBV14; j_call: TRBJ2-1; d_call: .; cdr3_aa: CASSHKLLESEQFF; cdr3_nt: TGTGCCAGCAGCCATAAACTCCTAGAATCGGAGCAGTTCTTC
clone_size: .; v_call: TRBV18; j_call: TRBJ1-1; d_call: TRBD1; cdr3_aa: CASSHKTGTEAFF; cdr3_nt: TGTGCCAGCTCCCATAAGACAGGGACTGAAGCTTTCTTT
clone_size: .; v_call: TRBV25-1; j_call: TRBJ1-1; d_call: TRBD1; cdr3_aa: CASSRDRGRNTEAFF; cdr3_nt: TGTGCCAGCAGCCGGGACAGGGGAAGAAACACTGAAGCTTTCTTT
clone_size: few; v_call: TRBV4-1; j_call: TRBJ1-2; d_call: .; cdr3_aa: CASSQEKGGYGYTF; cdr3_nt: TGCGCCAGCAGCCAAGAAAAGGGGGGGTATGGCTACACCTTC